The source of this T cell receptor (beta chain) is a study of shared T cell receptors in the human thymus. Sequencing used immunoSEQ multiplex PCR; TCRdb keeps in-frame clones, though not all of them. The data show under 700,000 clones, 70% to 80% seen once. In this sample, this clone turned up once. Germline V CDR1 and CDR2: SGHNT, YYREEE (reference sequence). This CDR3 is built from 20 residues. The V and J ends lost 0 bases and 0 bases respectively, with 19 bases between them. These data are also associated with another study on human thymus T cells.

This receptor was taken from a boy in the first two years of life with a congenital heart defect. The sequenced sample consisted of thymocytes. The rearrangement links TRBV5-4 to TRBJ2-6; possibly TRBD1 for D (6 bases). The CDR3 protein is CASSLGVVRGFSSGANVLTF. In DNA form, the CDR3 reads TGTGCCAGCAGCTTGGGAGTTGTCAGGGGCTTTAGCTCTGGGGCCAACGTCCTGACTTTC.